This TCR beta chain was observed in a study of T cell changes during pregnancy in multiple sclerosis. Libraries were prepared by immunoSEQ multiplex PCR; TCRdb keeps only in-frame clonotypes and omits some of them. Found here are approximately 20,000 clones, about 83% of them singletons; the top ten hold 6% to 9.5%. V lost 2 bases to trimming and J lost 4 bases, with 3 bases between them. Germline-derived CDR1 and CDR2 are PRHDT and FYEKMQ (reference sequence). The CDR3 covers 12 residues. Sequencing was performed on CD8+ T cells from peripheral blood mononuclear cells, taken before pregnancy. The rearrangement links TRBV13 to TRBJ1-5; D remains ambiguous. The TCR originated in a female donor with multiple sclerosis, enrolled in a pregnancy study. CDR3 region: CASSLPNQPQHF. CDR3 coding DNA: TGTGCCAGCAGCTTACCGAATCAGCCCCAGCATTTT.